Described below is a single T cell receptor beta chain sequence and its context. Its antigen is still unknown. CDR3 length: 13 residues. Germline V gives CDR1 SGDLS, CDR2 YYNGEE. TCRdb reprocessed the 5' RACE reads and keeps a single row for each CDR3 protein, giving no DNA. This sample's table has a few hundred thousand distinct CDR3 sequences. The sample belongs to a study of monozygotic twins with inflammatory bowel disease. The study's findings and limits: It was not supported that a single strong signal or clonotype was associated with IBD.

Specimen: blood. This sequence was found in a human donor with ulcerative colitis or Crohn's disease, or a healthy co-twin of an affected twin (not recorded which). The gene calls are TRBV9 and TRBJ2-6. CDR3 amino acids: CASSVGGANVLTF. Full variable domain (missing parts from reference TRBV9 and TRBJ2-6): DSGVTQTPKHLITATGQRVTLRCSPRSGDLSVYWYQQSLDQGLQFLIQYYNGEERAKGNILERFSAQQFPDLHSELNLSSLELGDSALYFCASSVGGANVLTFGAGSRLTVL.